The present T cell receptor (beta chain) was sequenced within a study of CD8 T cells in ankylosing spondylitis. Study-wide findings and caveats: Seemingly characteristic of ankylosing spondylitis blood was a TCR beta motif consisting of eight highly homologous variants.

A remark on this clonotype: Antigen unknown.

Between the trimmed V and J ends, which lost 6 bases and 3 bases, there was a span of 12 bases. From germline, CDR1 is MNHEY and CDR2 SMNVEV (reference sequence). The CDR3 has 14 residues. TCRdb passed the 5' RACE reads through MiXCR, listing each CDR3 protein once. This sample has 800,000 to 900,000 distinct CDR3 sequences, with about 10% found just once. The chain joins TRBV27 to TRBJ1-5, with D possibly being TRBD1 (6 bases). The TCR comes from a male donor with ankylosing spondylitis. Specimen: blood, either unsorted or a sorted T cell fraction (not recorded which). CDR3 residues: CASRPGQHNQPQHF. In DNA, the CDR3 is TGTGCCAGCAGACCCGGACAGCACAATCAGCCCCAGCATTTT.